The 2 T cell receptor beta chains presented below share a single source sample, sequenced in a study of blood T cells in healthy people across ages. Next came a second PCR, run for about 7 to 12 cycles, which used a sample-barcoded 5' primer along with a J-beta primer mix. TCRdb re-called the 5' RACE reads with MiXCR, one entry per CDR3 protein. Of more than 500,000 distinct CDR3 sequences listed, 25% to 35% are singletons. These data were likewise used in another study, on T cells of mothers and their children.

What was sequenced was blood. These receptors were obtained from a boy between 2 and 10 years old in good health.

This clonotype turned up a few times. The chain has TRBV6-2 or TRBV6-3 and TRBJ2-1, with 11 bases matching TRBD2. The CDR3 runs to 17 residues. Germline CDR1 and CDR2: MNHEY and SVGEGT. The trim removed 6 bases at V and 6 bases at J, leaving 13 bases unmatched. CDR3 sequence: CASSAWSTSGRPNEQFF. The CDR3 DNA reads TGTGCCAGCAGCGCCTGGAGTACTAGCGGGAGACCCAATGAGCAGTTCTTC.

The sample holds a few counts of this clonotype. This chain uses TRBV6-1 with TRBJ2-3; maybe TRBD2 (6 bases). The ends were cut back, 6 bases at V and 1 base at J, with 11 bases in the middle. Germline V gene sequence: CDR1 MNHNS, CDR2 SASEGT. The CDR3 covers 14 residues. DNA of the CDR3: TGTGCCAGCAGGCAGGGAGGCGGCACAGATACGCAGTATTTT. Translated, it gives CASRQGGGTDTQYF.